The 29 T cell receptor beta chains below all came from one sample that was sequenced in a study of Tregs in tolerant kidney transplant recipients. Antigens of these TCRs are unknown. The repertoire was sequenced with immunoSEQ multiplex PCR; TCRdb's copy has only in-frame clones and lacks some. The sample yields 1,500 to 2,000 clones, about 40% seen once. The sequenced sample was Tregs from blood cultured with allogeneic cells. The receptor set was obtained from a human patient who received a combined kidney and bone marrow transplant. A subset of T cells may come from the graft donor.

The chain joins TRBV7-1 to TRBJ2-1; 7 bases are a match to TRBD2. TRBV7-1 is an ORF for which the function is uncertain. The CDR3 extends over 14 amino acids. J lost 4 bases, V lost 4 bases, and 4 bases had no gene match. The CDR3 here is CASSLAGYYNEQFF. CDR3 bases: TGTGCCAGCAGCTTAGCGGGTTATTACAATGAGCAGTTCTTC.

The chain carries TRBV6-5 and TRBJ2-1; D is ambiguous. V was pared by 7 bases and J by 0 bases, with 7 bases between. CDR1 is MNHEY and CDR2 is SVGAGI in the germline V gene. The CDR3 has 13 amino acids. The CDR3 DNA follows: TGTGCCAGCATTCAACCCTCCTACAATGAGCAGTTCTTC. Translated, it gives CASIQPSYNEQFF.

Concerning this clone: A far bigger clonotype differs at one base, so this is likely a read error. The sample carries other DNA sequences with the same CDR3. V gene TRBV27 combines with J gene TRBJ2-1; 8 nucleotides agree with TRBD1. The junction had 13 bases not matched to a gene; V was cut back by 8 bases and J by 10 bases. The CDR3 contains 14 residues. The germline V gene encodes CDR1 MNHEY and CDR2 SMNVEV (reference sequence). DNA for the CDR3: TGTGCCAGCTATAGGGACAGGTTGTTCCACGAGCAGTTCTTC. It yields the protein CASYRDRLFHEQFF.

Concerning this clone itself: This likely came from a read error, as a far larger clone is one base away. The rearrangement links TRBV5-4 to TRBJ2-1, with 8 bases identical to TRBD1. Germline V gene sequence: CDR1 SGHNT, CDR2 YYREEE (reference sequence). The CDR3 runs 15 residues. The trim removed 4 bases at V and 6 bases at J, leaving 9 bases unmatched. The DNA for the CDR3 is TGTGCCAGCAGCGTTGGGGGACAGGTTGGCAATGAGCAGTTCTTC. Its translation: CASSVGGQVGNEQFF.

In this sample, this clone turned up a few times. The chain combines TRBV7-8 with TRBJ2-5, with 11 bases lining up with TRBD2. With V trimmed by 4 bases and J by 2 bases, 6 bases remained unmatched. CDR3 length: 16 amino acids. CDR1 is SGHVS, CDR2 FQNEAQ, per germline. The CDR3 bases are TGTGCCAGCAGCTCCACTAGCGGGGGAGTTCAAGAGACCCAGTACTTC. This translates into CASSSTSGGVQETQYF.

The chain couples TRBV12-5 to TRBJ1-2; D is unresolved. The CDR3 totals 15 residues. Trimming cost V 4 bases and J 3 bases, with 15 bases left between them. Per the germline V gene, CDR1 is LGHNT and CDR2 is FRNRAP. CDR3 residues: CASGSRGESDYGYTF. In nucleotides, the CDR3 is TGTGCTAGTGGTTCCCGTGGGGAAAGTGACTATGGCTACACCTTC.

The chain employs TRBV7-6 and TRBJ2-1; D perhaps matches TRBD2 (5 bases). CDR1 SGHVS and CDR2 FNYEAQ come from the germline V gene. This CDR3 is built from 16 residues. V was shortened by 1 base and J by 0 bases, with 10 bases between the two germline ends. In nucleotides, the CDR3 is TGTGCCAGCAGCTTAGTGGGAGTGACCTCCTACAATGAGCAGTTCTTC. Translated: CASSLVGVTSYNEQFF.

V gene TRBV19 combines with J gene TRBJ1-5, with TRBD1 as a possible D gene (6 bases). The CDR3 is made up of 13 amino acids. In germline, CDR1 is LNHDA, CDR2 SQIVND (reference sequence). Trimming removed 7 bases from V and 7 bases from J, with 14 bases in between. CDR3 amino acids: CASTQGRAQPQHF. For the CDR3, the DNA is TGTGCCAGTACGCAGGGGAGGGCACAGCCCCAGCATTTT.

This chain links TRBV29-1 with TRBJ2-7, with 9 bases fitting TRBD1. The CDR3 is made up of 15 amino acids. V gave up 4 bases and J gave up 4 bases; unmatched junction bases: 11. Germline V gene sequence: CDR1 SQVTM, CDR2 ANQGSEA. CDR3 sequence: CSVGGLLGQGYEQYF. The DNA for the CDR3 is TGCAGCGTTGGAGGACTCCTGGGACAGGGTTACGAGCAGTACTTC.

About this clone: It differs at one base from a far larger clone, so likely a read error. The chain couples TRBV28 to TRBJ1-2; D remains unclear. The germline CDR1 and CDR2 sequences are MDHEN and SYDVKM. Trimming stripped 3 bases from V and 6 bases from J, with 17 bases between. The CDR3 consists of 15 residues. This chain's CDR3 is CASSFPRVQSDGYTF. CDR3 in DNA: TGTGCCAGCAGTTTCCCCCGCGTGCAGTCGGATGGCTACACCTTC.

By share of the sample, this clone is medium-sized (0.01 to 0.1%). This sequence joins TRBV18 and TRBJ2-7; TRBD1 matches 8 bases. V shed 2 bases, J shed 7 bases, and the junction held 4 bases outside the gene matches. Germline CDR1 is KGHSH and CDR2 is LQKENI. This CDR3 has 13 residues. CDR3 in amino acids: CASSPSTGAEQYF. DNA for the CDR3: TGTGCCAGCTCACCATCGACAGGGGCAGAGCAGTACTTC.

This clone occurred a few times. At one of its ends the junction is not consistent with the germline gene, which may arise from a read error. The chain uses TRBV6-5 and TRBJ1-2, with unresolved D. The CDR3 is made up of 11 amino acids. Germline V gene sequence: CDR1 MNHEY, CDR2 SVGAGI. This CDR3 reads CSSCEGYGYTF. The CDR3, as DNA: TGTTCCAGCTGTGAGGGTTATGGCTACACCTTC.

The chain is built from TRBV5-1 and TRBJ1-6; the D is unclear. The V end was cut by 1 base, the J end by 9 bases, with 17 bases between. Germline V lookup: CDR1 SGHRS, CDR2 YFSETQ. This CDR3 is built from 16 residues. CDR3 bases: TGCGCCAGCAGCTTGTTAAGAGGCGGCACAGCTTCACCCCTCCACTTT. Translated: CASSLLRGGTASPLHF.

This clone has only a few counts. The CDR3 reads CASSPGQGRHYYEQYF. The CDR3 region has the DNA TGTGCCAGCAGCCCAGGACAGGGCCGGCACTACTACGAGCAGTACTTC. The gene calls are TRBV11-2 and TRBJ2-7, with 8 bases identical to TRBD1. The CDR3 consists of 16 residues. Germline CDR1 and CDR2: SGHAT and FQNNGV. With V trimmed by 5 bases and J by 3 bases, 12 bases remained unmatched.

The gene calls are TRBV29-1 and TRBJ1-1; 10 positions match TRBD1. J lost 4 bases, V lost 4 bases, and 3 bases had no gene match. This CDR3 is 13 amino acids long. CDR1 and CDR2 from the germline V gene are SQVTM and ANQGSEA. The CDR3 sequence: CSVGRTGGTEAFF. The DNA for the CDR3 is TGCAGCGTTGGGAGGACAGGGGGCACTGAAGCTTTCTTT. Combining the CDR3 with reference TRBV29-1 and TRBJ1-1 gives the whole variable domain SAVISQKPSRDICQRGTSLTIQCQVDSQVTMMFWYRQQPGQSLTLIATANQGSEATYESGFVIDKFPISRPNLTFSTLTVSNMSPEDSSIYLCSVGRTGGTEAFFGQGTRLTVV.

The chain couples TRBV7-2 to TRBJ2-2; 8 bases agree with TRBD1. Trimming at V came to 1 base and at J to 5 bases, leaving 3 bases not matched to a gene. This CDR3 region has 15 residues. Germline V gene data show CDR1 as SGHTA and CDR2 as FQGNSA. The DNA for the CDR3 is TGTGCCAGCAGCTTAGGGACAGGGAAGACCGGGGAGCTGTTTTTT. Translating it yields CASSLGTGKTGELFF.

The rearrangement joins TRBV11-2 to TRBJ1-1; D not certain. Trimming shortened V by 5 bases and J by 1 base, and 14 bases separated the two germline ends. The CDR3 has 15 residues. CDR1 SGHAT and CDR2 FQNNGV come from the germline V gene. The DNA of the CDR3 is TGTGCCAGCAGCCCGACACTTAGGAAGAACACTGAAGCTTTCTTT. Translated: CASSPTLRKNTEAFF.

In the case of this clone: A far larger clone lies a single base away; this is likely a read error. The rearrangement uses TRBV6-5 and TRBJ1-2, with D hard to call. There are 11 residues in the CDR3. Germline V CDR1 and CDR2: MNHEY, SVGAGI. V lost 8 bases and J lost 5, with 9 bases in between. The CDR3 loop reads CASCEGYGYTF. The CDR3 nucleotides are TGTGCCAGCTGTGAGGGTTATGGCTACACCTTC.

J is TRBJ2-2 and V is TRBV19, with TRBD2 matching 15 bases. V trimming: 7 bases; J trimming: 3 bases; junction bases outside the gene matches: 6. This CDR3 has 17 amino acids. CDR1 LNHDA and CDR2 SQIVND come from the germline V gene (reference sequence). The CDR3 bases are TGTGCCAGTACTGGACTAGCGGGAGGGCCAGACACCGGGGAGCTGTTTTTT. It specifies CASTGLAGGPDTGELFF.

This rearrangement joins TRBV11-2 to TRBJ2-3; D is ambiguous. The CDR3 contains 16 residues. The germline V gene has CDR1 SGHAT and CDR2 FQNNGV. Between the trimmed V and J ends, which lost 8 bases and 1 base, there was a span of 19 bases. CDR3 sequence reads: CASGSGSYIGTDTQYF. CDR3 nucleotides: TGTGCCAGCGGCTCCGGGTCCTACATCGGCACAGATACGCAGTATTTT.

Here the CDR3 DNA reads TGTGCCAGCAGCTTAGAGAGGGCCCACTATGGCTACACCTTC. It yields the protein CASSLERAHYGYTF. V usage is TRBV7-9 and J usage is TRBJ1-2; no definite D call. This CDR3 comprises 14 residues. Trimming cost V 1 base and J 3 bases, with 9 bases left between them. Per the germline V gene, CDR1 is SEHNR and CDR2 is FQNEAQ (reference sequence).

The V gene is TRBV11-2, the J gene TRBJ2-1; D may be TRBD2 (5 bases). CDR1 is SGHAT, CDR2 FQNNGV, per germline. V was shortened by 4 bases and J by 12 bases, with 13 bases between the two germline ends. This CDR3 spans 12 amino acids. CDR3 in amino acids: CASSSSLVGQFF. The CDR3 nucleotides are TGTGCCAGCAGCTCTTCACTAGTCGGGCAGTTCTTC.

The genes are TRBV7-9 and TRBJ1-1, with TRBD1 matching over 8 bases. CDR3 length equals 17 residues. The V segment lost 4 bases and the J segment 4 bases; nucleotides outside the gene matches: 14. Germline V gives CDR1 SEHNR, CDR2 FQNEAQ (reference sequence). CDR3 in amino acids: CASSSRKGGTGATEAFF. The CDR3 region has the DNA TGTGCCAGCAGCTCCCGAAAGGGCGGGACAGGTGCCACTGAAGCTTTCTTT.

This clone occurred a few times. The genes are TRBV6-1 and TRBJ1-2; weak D call: TRBD1 (5 bases). Between the trimmed V and J ends, which lost 6 bases and 6 bases, there was a span of 8 bases. The CDR3 runs 11 residues. Germline loops: CDR1 MNHNS, CDR2 SASEGT. The CDR3: CASRVRDGYTF. The DNA for the CDR3 is TGTGCCAGCAGGGTCAGGGATGGCTACACCTTC.

V usage is TRBV5-8 and J usage is TRBJ1-2; tentative D call: TRBD1 (6 bases). Looked up from germline, CDR1 is SGHTS and CDR2 is YDEGEE. CDR3 size: 16 residues. The V end lost 5 bases, the J end lost 0 bases, and 17 bases lay between the germline ends. The CDR3 here is CASRGAGNPSNYGYTF. The CDR3 region has the DNA TGTGCCAGCAGGGGGGCAGGGAACCCTTCTAACTATGGCTACACCTTC.

The chain joins TRBV19 to TRBJ1-5, with D tentatively TRBD1 (6 bases). In germline, CDR1 is LNHDA, CDR2 SQIVND (reference sequence). CDR3 length: 15 residues. The germline V and J ends were trimmed by 4 bases and 3 bases, with 13 bases remaining between them. CDR3 sequence: CASSNGYRDNQPQHF. The CDR3 nucleotides read TGTGCCAGTAGTAACGGATACAGGGACAATCAGCCCCAGCATTTT.

This clone showed up just once. The chain recombines TRBV7-2 with TRBJ2-7; no clear D gene. Trimming removed 6 bases from V and 0 bases from J, with 9 bases in between. CDR1 is SGHTA, CDR2 FQGNSA, per germline. CDR3 length: 13 residues. This CDR3 is CASSQPASYEQYF. DNA for the CDR3: TGTGCCAGCAGTCAGCCGGCCTCCTACGAGCAGTACTTC.

V usage is TRBV27 and J usage is TRBJ2-2; D unresolved. The CDR3 length is 15 residues. V was clipped by 6 bases and J by 2 bases, with 13 bases between them. Germline V lookup: CDR1 MNHEY, CDR2 SMNVEV (reference sequence). Here the CDR3 reads CASSLLRANTGELFF. The CDR3 DNA reads TGTGCCAGCAGCCTTCTCCGGGCCAACACCGGGGAGCTGTTTTTT.

The chain employs TRBV29-1 and TRBJ1-2; possible D gene TRBD1, 5 bases. The germline CDR1 and CDR2 sequences are SQVTM and ANQGSEA. V lost 2 bases and J 0 bases, leaving 13 bases between the germline ends. The CDR3 covers 15 residues. CDR3 loop: CSVEIWTDTNYGYTF. The CDR3 DNA sequence: TGCAGCGTTGAAATCTGGACGGACACTAACTATGGCTACACCTTC.